Listed below are T cell receptor beta chains from one sample, sequenced in a study of multiple sclerosis patients with progressive multifocal leukoencephalopathy. Measured with immunoSEQ multiplex PCR; TCRdb has only the in-frame clones, and not every one. The sample lists some 30,000 clones; approximately 89% were seen once. Here the sequenced sample was PBMCs, taken from a patient treated with natalizumab. The receptors here all came from a woman aged 25 to 45 with progressive multifocal leukoencephalopathy. Both conserved end residues are part of each CDR3. The D gene is left open where the match is weak. Size values are once, few and many counts, or a class for expanded clones, and some rows have none.

v_call	j_call	d_call	cdr3_length	clone_size	cdr3_aa	cdr3_nt
TRBV9	TRBJ2-7	.	14	.	CASSVGTQAYEQYF	TGTGCCAGCAGCGTAGGGACACAAGCCTACGAGCAGTACTTC
TRBV7-2	TRBJ2-6	TRBD1	18	.	CASSLDGAGGSGANVLTF	TGTGCCAGCAGCTTAGACGGAGCAGGGGGCTCTGGGGCCAACGTCCTGACTTTC
TRBV6-1	TRBJ1-1	.	15	.	CASSGSGTQGAEAFF	TGTGCCAGCAGTGGCTCAGGTACCCAGGGAGCTGAAGCTTTCTTT
TRBV6-1	TRBJ2-2	.	17	.	CTSSAARGQGSSGELFF	TGTACCAGCAGTGCAGCTCGGGGGCAGGGTTCCTCCGGGGAGCTGTTTTTT
TRBV5-4	TRBJ2-4	TRBD2	16	.	CASSDRTSGGANIQYF	TGTGCCAGCAGCGACCGGACTAGCGGGGGGGCCAACATTCAGTACTTC
TRBV6-1	TRBJ2-2	TRBD2	16	.	CASSDISSGRPGELFF	TGTGCCAGCAGTGATATATCCAGCGGGAGGCCCGGGGAGCTGTTTTTT
TRBV28	TRBJ2-7	TRBD2	11	.	CATGTSNEQYF	TGTGCCACCGGGACTAGCAACGAGCAGTACTTC
TRBV5-4	TRBJ2-7	TRBD1	14	.	CASSLGGDSLGQYF	TGTGCCAGCAGCTTAGGGGGCGACTCGTTGGGGCAGTACTTC
TRBV7-8	TRBJ2-5	TRBD2	15	.	CASRTSGVPKETQYF	TGTGCCAGCAGGACTAGCGGGGTACCAAAAGAGACCCAGTACTTC
TRBV28	TRBJ2-5	TRBD1	14	.	CATKVTGTQETQYF	TGTGCCACTAAGGTGACAGGGACCCAAGAGACCCAGTACTTC
TRBV7-7	TRBJ2-7	.	14	.	CASSLDLQGREQYF	TGTGCCAGCAGCCTAGACTTACAGGGTCGCGAGCAGTACTTC
TRBV5-4	TRBJ1-1	.	14	.	CASSLGQVNTEAFF	TGTGCCAGCAGCTTGGGACAGGTAAACACTGAAGCTTTCTTT
TRBV7-9	TRBJ2-3	.	16	.	CASSPLGASDSDTQYF	TGTGCCAGCAGCCCCCTCGGAGCTAGTGACTCAGATACGCAGTATTTT
TRBV11-2	TRBJ2-1	TRBD2	15	.	CASSLYSGVYNEQFF	TGTGCCAGCAGCTTATACAGCGGGGTATACAATGAGCAGTTCTTC
TRBV7-9	TRBJ2-1	TRBD1	13	medium-sized	CASSPDREHEQFF	TGTGCCAGCAGCCCTGACAGGGAACATGAGCAGTTCTTC
TRBV7-8	TRBJ2-1	TRBD2	16	.	CASSRFTSGGPSEQFF	TGTGCCAGCAGTCGTTTCACTAGCGGGGGCCCCAGTGAGCAGTTCTTC
TRBV5-1	TRBJ2-1	TRBD2	18	.	CASSGRGLAGNSYNEQFF	TGCGCCAGCAGCGGAAGGGGGCTAGCGGGAAACTCCTACAATGAGCAGTTCTTC
TRBV7-2	TRBJ1-1	.	14	.	CASSLGREVTEAFF	TGTGCCAGCAGCCTAGGCAGGGAGGTCACTGAAGCTTTCTTT
TRBV7-7	TRBJ2-7	.	13	.	CASSLTSLGEQYF	TGTGCTAGCAGCCTCACTAGTTTAGGCGAGCAGTACTTC
TRBV5-1	TRBJ1-4	.	14	once	CASSPGLLNEKLFF	TGCGCCAGCTCGCCGGGACTGCTGAATGAAAAACTGTTTTTT
TRBV5-1	TRBJ2-1	.	15	.	CASSLAGTGYNEQFF	TGCGCCAGCAGCTTGGCCGGGACTGGCTACAATGAGCAGTTCTTC
TRBV19	TRBJ1-5	.	15	.	CASSPSGNRNQPQHF	TGTGCCAGTAGCCCCTCCGGGAACAGAAATCAGCCCCAGCATTTT
TRBV2	TRBJ1-2	.	14	.	CASSDRDGSYGYTF	TGTGCCAGCAGTGATCGGGACGGAAGCTATGGCTACACCTTC
TRBV4-1	TRBJ1-1	TRBD1	14	.	CASSQVGGLVEAFF	TGCGCCAGCAGCCAAGTAGGGGGCCTGGTTGAAGCTTTCTTT
TRBV14	TRBJ1-4	TRBD1	15	.	CASSRLGDSQEKLFF	TGTGCCAGCAGCCGGTTGGGGGACAGTCAGGAAAAACTGTTTTTT
TRBV6-5	TRBJ2-5	.	13	.	CASSFPGAETQYF	TGTGCCAGCAGTTTCCCAGGGGCGGAGACCCAGTACTTC
TRBV30	TRBJ2-5	.	15	.	CAWSPLEGARETQYF	TGTGCCTGGAGTCCCCTGGAGGGGGCGAGGGAGACCCAGTACTTC
TRBV18	TRBJ2-5	TRBD2	16	.	CASSPQLAGGRETQYF	TGTGCCAGCTCACCGCAACTAGCGGGGGGACGAGAGACCCAGTACTTC
TRBV10-1	TRBJ2-2	.	13	.	CASRGVNTGELFF	TGCGCCAGCAGGGGTGTGAACACCGGGGAGCTGTTTTTT
TRBV4-2	TRBJ2-1	.	15	.	CASSQGQGNYNEQFF	TGTGCCAGCAGCCAAGGGCAGGGGAATTACAATGAGCAGTTCTTC
TRBV11-3	TRBJ2-7	TRBD1	15	.	CASSPGQGEGYEQYF	TGTGCCAGCAGCCCCGGACAGGGGGAGGGCTACGAGCAGTACTTC
TRBV5-6	TRBJ2-7	.	13	.	CASSLGSTYEQYF	TGTGCCAGCAGCTTGGGCAGTACCTACGAGCAGTACTTC
TRBV19	TRBJ1-5	.	15	.	CASSTTGLSNQPQHF	TGTGCCAGTAGTACCACAGGGCTTAGCAATCAGCCCCAGCATTTT
TRBV6-6	TRBJ1-4	TRBD1	13	.	CASRTGGREKLFF	TGTGCCAGCCGGACAGGGGGCCGTGAAAAACTGTTTTTT
TRBV6-6	TRBJ1-6	TRBD1	16	once	CASSYSSTGGWAPLHF	TGTGCCAGCAGTTACTCCTCTACAGGGGGCTGGGCACCCCTCCACTTT
TRBV9	TRBJ1-1	TRBD1	15	.	CASSPRDRGFAEAFF	TGTGCCAGCAGCCCTCGTGACAGGGGGTTCGCTGAAGCTTTCTTT
TRBV6-1	TRBJ1-2	TRBD1	14	.	CASRNGGTVYGYTF	TGTGCCAGCAGGAACGGAGGGACAGTCTATGGCTACACCTTC
TRBV20-1	TRBJ2-7	.	11	.	CSARSEGEQYF	TGCAGTGCTAGAAGCGAAGGCGAGCAGTACTTC
TRBV5-1	TRBJ2-3	.	15	.	CASSLGYGGTDTQYF	TGCGCCAGCAGCTTGGGTTACGGGGGCACAGATACGCAGTATTTT
TRBV4-1	TRBJ2-5	TRBD2	17	.	CASSQDRGTSGEETQYF	TGCGCCAGCAGCCAAGACAGGGGGACTAGCGGGGAAGAGACCCAGTACTTC
TRBV19	TRBJ2-4	.	16	.	CASSIWRAEAKNIQYF	TGTGCCAGTAGTATTTGGAGGGCCGAGGCCAAAAACATTCAGTACTTC
TRBV28	TRBJ2-3	.	15	.	CASSFDPSQTDTQYF	TGTGCCAGCAGTTTTGACCCCTCGCAGACAGATACGCAGTATTTT
TRBV29-1	TRBJ2-2	.	10	.	CSVGGGELFF	TGCAGCGTTGGAGGTGGGGAGCTGTTTTTT
TRBV29-1	TRBJ1-1	TRBD1	11	once	CSVGDRGSAFF	TGCAGCGTTGGGGACAGGGGGAGTGCTTTCTTT
TRBV9	TRBJ2-1	.	13	.	CASSPSGGPEQFF	TGTGCCAGCAGCCCCTCCGGGGGGCCTGAGCAGTTCTTC
TRBV6-6	TRBJ2-4	.	15	.	CASNLGTIAKNIQYF	TGTGCCAGCAACCTGGGCACAATAGCCAAAAACATTCAGTACTTC
TRBV15	TRBJ1-5	TRBD1	15	.	CATSSLTGNNQPQHF	TGTGCCACCAGCAGCCTGACAGGGAACAATCAGCCCCAGCATTTT
TRBV5-4	TRBJ2-3	.	13	.	CASSLVAADTQYF	TGTGCCAGCAGCTTGGTAGCGGCAGATACGCAGTATTTT
TRBV6-4	TRBJ2-3	.	14	.	CACKPGGSTDTQYF	TGTGCCTGCAAACCGGGCGGCAGCACAGATACGCAGTATTTT
TRBV7-9	TRBJ2-2	TRBD1	16	few	CASSFRRGMNTGELFF	TGTGCCAGCAGCTTCCGCAGGGGGATGAACACCGGGGAGCTGTTTTTT